The 9 T cell receptor beta chains given below trace back to one sample, sequenced in a study of blood T cells in healthy people across ages. A J-beta primer mix and a sample-barcoded 5' primer were used in a second PCR of roughly 6 to 11 cycles. From the 5' RACE reads, TCRdb called clonotypes with MiXCR, one entry per CDR3 protein. The sample records about 1.8 million distinct CDR3 sequences, about 49% being singletons. The sequencing input was blood. The receptors were sampled from a middle-aged woman in good health.

The V and J genes are TRBV29-1 and TRBJ1-2; 9 positions agree with TRBD1. V gave up 2 bases and J gave up 6 bases; unmatched junction bases: 10. The CDR3 consists of 15 residues. Germline V gives CDR1 SQVTM, CDR2 ANQGSEA. The CDR3 sequence: CSVERTGTGRDGYTF. The CDR3 DNA reads as TGCAGCGTTGAAAGGACCGGGACAGGGAGAGATGGCTACACCTTC.

The V and J genes are TRBV27 and TRBJ2-1; a weak D match, TRBD1 (6 bases). The CDR3 runs 16 residues. Deletions cut 5 bases from V and 0 bases from J, with 14 bases between. Germline assignment: CDR1 MNHEY and CDR2 SMNVEV (reference sequence). The DNA of the CDR3 is TGTGCCAGCAGTCCAATTGGACAGAACTCCTACAATGAGCAGTTCTTC. Translation gives CASSPIGQNSYNEQFF.

The V call is TRBV7-2, the J call TRBJ2-3; D gene ambiguous. The CDR3 spans 15 residues. The V gene lost 4 bases and the J gene lost 4 bases, with 15 bases spanning the gap. The germline V gene encodes CDR1 SGHTA and CDR2 FQGNSA. The CDR3 reads CASSSRQVQADTQYF. Here the CDR3 DNA reads TGTGCCAGCAGCTCCCGGCAGGTTCAGGCAGATACGCAGTATTTT. The complete variable domain, with remaining parts taken from reference TRBV7-2 and TRBJ2-3, reads GAGVSQSPSNKVTEKGKDVELRCDPISGHTALYWYRQSLGQGLEFLIYFQGNSAPDKSGLPSDRFSAERTGGSVSTLTIQRTQQEDSAVYLCASSSRQVQADTQYFGPGTRLTVL.

Only a few counts were recorded for this clonotype. The chain employs TRBV21-1 and TRBJ2-7. TRBV21-1 is an annotated pseudogene. There are 16 residues in the CDR3. CDR3 loop: CASSKALCGSPYEQYF. CDR3 DNA: TGTGCCAGCAGCAAAGCCCTATGTGGGAGTCCCTACGAGCAGTACTTC.

The CDR3 reads CASRTEREAFF. In DNA form, the CDR3 reads TGTGCCAGCAGAACGGAGCGTGAAGCTTTCTTT. J is TRBJ1-1 and V is TRBV6-6; D is ambiguous. V was trimmed by 6 bases and J by 7 bases, leaving 9 bases between them. This CDR3 is built from 11 residues. From germline, CDR1 is MNHNY and CDR2 SVGAGI (reference sequence).

This clonotype came up a few times. J is TRBJ1-1 and V is TRBV24-1, with a tentative D call TRBD1 (5 bases). CDR1 KGHDR and CDR2 SFDVKD come from the germline V gene. V lost 10 bases and J 1 base, leaving 12 bases between the germline ends. The length of the CDR3 is 13 residues. The CDR3 nucleotides read TGTGCCACTGCCGGGGGACGGAACACTGAAGCTTTCTTT. This encodes CATAGGRNTEAFF.

Regarding this clonotype: A read error may explain this, as a much larger clone is one base away. This chain links TRBV4-3 with TRBJ2-1, with 9 bases fitting TRBD2. Unmatched junction bases numbered 16, after V lost 0 bases and J lost 13 bases. This CDR3 has 17 amino acids. CDR1 and CDR2 (germline): LGHNA, YSLEER. The CDR3 is CASSQDPAGGPRETQFF. CDR3 DNA: TGCGCCAGCAGCCAAGATCCCGCGGGGGGGCCTAGAGAGACCCAGTTCTTC.

This clonotype has more than one count but fewer than ten. V usage is TRBV4-1 and J usage is TRBJ2-5, with 7 bases aligning to TRBD2. This CDR3 has 16 amino acids. After removal of 3 bases from V and 5 bases from J, the junction contained 12 bases not matched to a gene. Per germline, CDR1 MGHRA and CDR2 YSYEKL. CDR3 DNA sequence: TGCGCCAGCAGCCAGGCGATTTGGACTAGGCAGGAGACCCAGTACTTC. It is translated as CASSQAIWTRQETQYF.

The V and J genes are TRBV7-2 and TRBJ1-4; a weak D match, TRBD1 (5 bases). This CDR3 region has 15 residues. Germline V gene sequence: CDR1 SGHTA, CDR2 FQGNSA. V shed 1 base and J shed 8 bases, with 14 bases lying between them. The CDR3 protein is CASSLEMSRGEKLFF. DNA for the CDR3: TGTGCCAGCAGCTTAGAGATGAGCCGGGGCGAAAAACTGTTTTTT.